These 20 T cell receptor beta chains were all obtained from the same sample, sequenced in a study of T cell repertoires in cytomegalovirus infection. TCRdb redid the calling of the reads with MiXCR, one entry per CDR3 protein. The table records around 530,000 distinct CDR3 sequences, more than 25% of them present only once. The sample comprised PBMCs. These receptor sequences come from a human donor in good health (CMV status not recorded). Some clones in this sample may be carry-over from other donors' samples.

This clonotype was recorded a few times. The rearrangement links TRBV4-1 to TRBJ2-3, with 12 bases that match TRBD2. CDR1 is MGHRA and CDR2 is YSYEKL in the germline V gene. Trimming took 1 base from V and 3 from J; bases not matched to a gene: 2. This CDR3 region has 16 residues. Here the CDR3 DNA reads TGCGCCAGCAGCCAAGCCCTAGCGGGAGGGACAGATACGCAGTATTTT. Translated, it gives CASSQALAGGTDTQYF.

V usage is TRBV28 and J usage is TRBJ1-1; TRBD1 matches at 7 bases. Germline CDR1 and CDR2: MDHEN and SYDVKM. J was trimmed by 2 bases and V by 5 bases; bases with no gene match: 5. CDR3 length: 14 amino acids. The CDR3 spells CASSQTGPNTEAFF. CDR3 bases: TGTGCCAGCAGTCAGACAGGGCCTAACACTGAAGCTTTCTTT.

V usage is TRBV6-5 and J usage is TRBJ1-3, with a tentative D call TRBD1 (5 bases). The CDR3 covers 17 residues. Germline CDR1 and CDR2: MNHEY and SVGAGI. V was cut by 0 bases and J by 0 bases, with 12 bases left in between. CDR3 bases: TGTGCCAGCAGTTACTCGAGAGGGGATCACTCTGGAAACACCATATATTTT. It codes for CASSYSRGDHSGNTIYF.

J is TRBJ1-6 and V is TRBV4-2; TRBD1 might be the D (6 bases). Germline CDR1 LGHNA, CDR2 YNFKEQ. This CDR3 is built from 15 residues. V was pared by 1 base and J by 7 bases, with 11 bases between. The CDR3 coding sequence is TGTGCCAGCAGCCAAGTGGGGACACAGAATTCACCCCTCCACTTT. Its protein is CASSQVGTQNSPLHF.

This chain's CDR3 is CATSRRTSVQETQYF. The CDR3 DNA reads as TGTGCCACCAGCAGAAGGACTAGCGTACAAGAGACCCAGTACTTC. The V and J genes are TRBV15 and TRBJ2-5; TRBD2 agrees at 9 bases. From germline, CDR1 is LNHNV and CDR2 YYDKDF (reference sequence). This CDR3 is 15 amino acids long. V lost 2 bases, J lost 2 bases, and 3 bases stayed unmatched.

The table lists this clonotype with many counts. The chain carries TRBV12-3 or TRBV12-4 and TRBJ2-3; D may match TRBD1 or TRBD2 (5 bases each). Trimming took off 10 bases at V and 3 bases at J, with 17 bases between the two ends. This CDR3 is built from 14 residues. The CDR3: CATRRGVRTDTQYF. As DNA, the CDR3 is TGTGCCACCCGGCGAGGGGTCCGGACAGATACGCAGTATTTT.

The genes are TRBV24-1 and TRBJ1-1; possible D gene TRBD1, 5 bases. This CDR3 contains 13 residues. CDR1 and CDR2 from the germline V gene are KGHDR and SFDVKD. V lost 7 bases and J lost 1, with 9 bases in between. DNA of the CDR3: TGTGCCACCAGACAGGCGAGGAACACTGAAGCTTTCTTT. It specifies CATRQARNTEAFF.

The V call is TRBV12-5, the J call TRBJ2-5, with TRBD2 matching over 7 bases. Trimming took 0 bases from V and 3 from J; bases not matched to a gene: 1. Germline lookup yields CDR1 LGHNT and CDR2 FRNRAP. The CDR3 is 14 residues long. CDR3 amino acids: CASGLVRGEETQYF. The CDR3 DNA is TGTGCTAGTGGTTTGGTACGGGGGGAAGAGACCCAGTACTTC. The whole variable domain, remainder taken from reference TRBV12-5 and TRBJ2-5, is DARVTQTPRHKVTEMGQEVTMRCQPILGHNTVFWYRQTMMQGLELLAYFRNRAPLDDSGMPKDRFSAEMPDATLATLKIQPSEPRDSAVYFCASGLVRGEETQYFGPGTRLLVL.

The rearrangement joins TRBV7-6 to TRBJ2-1; 10 positions match TRBD1. J was trimmed by 2 bases and V by 2 bases; bases with no gene match: 3. This CDR3 spans 16 amino acids. CDR1 and CDR2 (germline): SGHVS, FNYEAQ. The DNA of the CDR3 is TGTGCCAGCAGCTTAAGAGGACAGGGGGCCTACAATGAGCAGTTCTTC. It codes for CASSLRGQGAYNEQFF.

This clonotype was counted a few times. This chain joins TRBV4-1 and TRBJ1-1; no clear D gene. Germline values: CDR1 MGHRA, CDR2 YSYEKL. The CDR3 runs to 13 residues. The V gene lost 0 bases and the J gene lost 7 bases, with 9 bases spanning the gap. The CDR3 here is CASSQDAFLEAFF. CDR3 nucleotide sequence: TGCGCCAGCAGCCAAGATGCCTTTCTTGAAGCTTTCTTT.

This rearrangement joins TRBV29-1 to TRBJ2-7; weak D call: TRBD1 (6 bases). V gave up 5 bases and J gave up 2 bases, with 10 bases separating them. Germline V gene sequence: CDR1 SQVTM, CDR2 ANQGSEA. CDR3 length: 12 residues. Here the CDR3 reads CSVWTEAYEQYV. CDR3 nucleotides: TGCAGCGTTTGGACAGAAGCCTACGAGCAGTACGTC.

This chain connects TRBV12-3 or TRBV12-4 to TRBJ1-2; 10 nucleotides align to TRBD1. This CDR3 has 16 residues. Trimming removed 2 bases from V and 1 base from J; junction bases left unmatched: 4. The CDR3 nucleotides read TGTGCCAGCAGTTTATTCCGGGACAGGGGTAACTATGGCTACACCTTC. Amino acids: CASSLFRDRGNYGYTF.

This clonotype has more than one count but fewer than ten. The genes are TRBV19 and TRBJ2-2, with D perhaps given as TRBD1 or TRBD2 (6 bases each). CDR1 is LNHDA, CDR2 SQIVND, per germline (reference sequence). The germline V and J ends were trimmed by 7 bases and 1 base, with 13 bases remaining between them. The CDR3 extends over 15 amino acids. This CDR3 is CASIRGRGNTGELFF. CDR3 nucleotides: TGTGCCAGTATACGGGGGCGCGGGAACACCGGGGAGCTGTTTTTT. The full variable domain, with the rest looked up from reference TRBV19 and TRBJ2-2, is DGGITQSPKYLFRKEGQNVTLSCEQNLNHDAMYWYRQDPGQGLRLIYYSQIVNDFQKGDIAEGYSVSREKKESFPLTVTSAQKNPTAFYLCASIRGRGNTGELFFGEGSRLTVL.

Only a few counts were recorded for this clonotype. This chain uses TRBV6-5 with TRBJ2-2; D not resolved. The germline V and J ends were trimmed by 7 bases and 1 base, with 10 bases remaining between them. The CDR3 is 14 amino acids. Germline V gene data show CDR1 as MNHEY and CDR2 as SVGAGI. The CDR3 region has the DNA TGTGCCAGCATGAACAGAGTGAACACCGGGGAGCTGTTTTTT. It codes for CASMNRVNTGELFF.

V is TRBV6-2 or TRBV6-3 and J is TRBJ2-4; D unclear. Germline CDR1 MNHEY, CDR2 SVGEGT. The CDR3 totals 12 residues. V gave up 5 bases and J gave up 9 bases, with 11 bases separating them. CDR3 sequence: CASSLLWGIQYF. The CDR3 nucleotides read TGTGCCAGCAGTCTACTATGGGGCATTCAGTACTTC.

This sequence joins TRBV11-2 and TRBJ2-5; possible D gene TRBD2, 5 bases. The germline gives CDR1 SGHAT, CDR2 FQNNGV. The CDR3 is 14 residues long. V dropped 5 bases and J dropped 7 bases, with 17 bases sitting between them. CDR3 residues: CASSMRTDGVTQYF. Here the CDR3 DNA reads TGTGCCAGCAGCATGCGGACTGATGGGGTGACCCAGTACTTC.

The chain links TRBV29-1 to TRBJ2-1; D ambiguous. Germline V CDR1 and CDR2: SQVTM, ANQGSEA. The V gene lost 7 bases and the J gene lost 3 bases, with 16 bases spanning the gap. This CDR3 is 14 amino acids long. CDR3 DNA sequence: TGCAGCGCGGAAAGCGAGGACCACTACAATGAGCAGTTCTTC. This sequence encodes CSAESEDHYNEQFF.

The rearrangement links TRBV20-1 to TRBJ2-7; tentatively, D is TRBD2 (6 bases). Germline V gene data show CDR1 as DFQATT and CDR2 as SNEGSKA (reference sequence). The CDR3 is 13 residues long. The V and J ends lost 3 bases and 7 bases respectively, with 16 bases between them. The CDR3 spells CSASVGRGAEQYV. CDR3 DNA: TGCAGTGCTAGCGTCGGGCGGGGTGCGGAGCAGTACGTC.

This clonotype was counted a few times. Written as DNA, the CDR3 is TGTGCCAGTTCGGGACATCGCTCTGGGTACGTC. Amino acids: CASSGHRSGYV. The chain employs TRBV6-5 and TRBJ2-7, with D tentatively TRBD1 (6 bases). Germline values: CDR1 MNHEY, CDR2 SVGAGI. The CDR3 runs 11 residues. Trimming removed 9 bases at V and 12 bases at J, with 18 bases between.

Only a few counts were recorded for this clonotype. The chain uses TRBV4-1 and TRBJ2-5, with 8 bases matching TRBD2. The CDR3 has 19 residues. CDR1 and CDR2 from the germline V gene are MGHRA and YSYEKL. The V and J ends lost 3 bases and 4 bases, in that order; junction bases with no gene match: 19. The CDR3 region has the DNA TGCGCCAGCAGCCAGTTCCTATCCTTCCAGCGGGAGATGGTAGAGACCCAGTACTTC. Residues: CASSQFLSFQREMVETQYF.